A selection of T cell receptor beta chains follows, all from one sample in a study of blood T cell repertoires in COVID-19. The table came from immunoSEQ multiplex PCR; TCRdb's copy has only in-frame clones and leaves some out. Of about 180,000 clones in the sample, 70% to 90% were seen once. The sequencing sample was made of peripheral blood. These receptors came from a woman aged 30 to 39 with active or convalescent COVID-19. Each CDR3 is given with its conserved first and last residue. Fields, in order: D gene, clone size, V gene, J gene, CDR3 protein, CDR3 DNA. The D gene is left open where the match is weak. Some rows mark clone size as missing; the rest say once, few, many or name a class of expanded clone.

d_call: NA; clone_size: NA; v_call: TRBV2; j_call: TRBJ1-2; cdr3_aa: CASSAKGSYGYTF; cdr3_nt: TGTGCCAGCAGTGCAAAGGGGTCCTATGGCTACACCTTC
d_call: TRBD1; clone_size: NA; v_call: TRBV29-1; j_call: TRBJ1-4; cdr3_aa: CSVVKQGNEKLFF; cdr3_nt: TGCAGCGTTGTAAAACAGGGGAATGAAAAACTGTTTTTT
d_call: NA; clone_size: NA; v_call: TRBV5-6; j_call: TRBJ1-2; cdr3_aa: CASSFVGETNYGYTF; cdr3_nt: TGTGCCAGCAGCTTTGTGGGAGAGACGAACTATGGCTACACCTTC
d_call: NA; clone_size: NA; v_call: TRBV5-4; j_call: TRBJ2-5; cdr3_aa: CASSLTGRWETQYF; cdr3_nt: TGTGCCAGCAGCTTGACTGGGAGGTGGGAGACCCAGTACTTC
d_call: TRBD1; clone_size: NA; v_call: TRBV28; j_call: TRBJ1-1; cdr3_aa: CASRVGAGGHGEAFF; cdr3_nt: TGTGCCAGCAGAGTAGGGGCAGGGGGCCATGGTGAAGCTTTCTTT
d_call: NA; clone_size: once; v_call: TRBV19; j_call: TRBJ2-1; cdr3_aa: CASTQTDYNEQFF; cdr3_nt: TGTGCCAGTACCCAGACTGACTACAATGAGCAGTTCTTC
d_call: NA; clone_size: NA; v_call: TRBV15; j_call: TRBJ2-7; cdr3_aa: CATSRIDRTYEQYF; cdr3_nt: TGTGCCACCAGCAGAATTGACAGAACCTACGAGCAGTACTTC
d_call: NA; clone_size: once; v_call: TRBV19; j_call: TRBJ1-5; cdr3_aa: CASSSTVLYSNQPQHF; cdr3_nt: TGTGCCAGTAGTAGCACAGTTCTTTATAGCAATCAGCCCCAGCATTTT
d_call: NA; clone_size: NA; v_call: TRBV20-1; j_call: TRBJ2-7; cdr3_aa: CSASHYEQYF; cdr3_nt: TGCAGTGCTAGTCACTACGAGCAGTACTTC
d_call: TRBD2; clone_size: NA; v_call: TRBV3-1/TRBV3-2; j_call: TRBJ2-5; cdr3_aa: CASSQNLAGNGETQYF; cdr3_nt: TGTGCCAGCAGCCAAAATCTAGCGGGAAACGGGGAGACCCAGTACTTC
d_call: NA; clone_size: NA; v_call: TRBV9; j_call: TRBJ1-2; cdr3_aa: CASSVGTPQYYGYTF; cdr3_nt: TGTGCCAGCAGCGTCGGGACACCTCAATACTATGGCTACACCTTC
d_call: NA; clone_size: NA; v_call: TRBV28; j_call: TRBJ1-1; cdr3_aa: CASIAKRVVGTEAFF; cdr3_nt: TGTGCCAGCATTGCGAAACGGGTAGTCGGGACTGAAGCTTTCTTT
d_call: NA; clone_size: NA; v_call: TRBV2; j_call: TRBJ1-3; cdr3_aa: CASSEWGGTGNSGNTIYF; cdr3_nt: TGTGCCAGCAGTGAGTGGGGGGGAACAGGAAACTCTGGAAACACCATATATTTT
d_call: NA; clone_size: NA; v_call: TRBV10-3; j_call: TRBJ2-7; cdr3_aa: CAIRDTKGEQYF; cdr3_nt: TGTGCCATCCGGGACACTAAGGGCGAGCAGTACTTC
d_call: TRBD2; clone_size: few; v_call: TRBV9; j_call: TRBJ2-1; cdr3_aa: CASSGLAGGSYNEQFF; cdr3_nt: TGTGCCAGCAGCGGATTAGCGGGGGGGTCCTACAATGAGCAGTTCTTC
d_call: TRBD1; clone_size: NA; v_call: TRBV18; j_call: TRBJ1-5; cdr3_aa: CASSPGQGENQPQHF; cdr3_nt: TGTGCCAGCTCGCCGGGACAGGGGGAGAATCAGCCCCAGCATTTT
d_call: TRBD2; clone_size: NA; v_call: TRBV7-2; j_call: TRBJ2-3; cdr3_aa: CASRIAGGTDTQYF; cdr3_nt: TGTGCCAGCAGGATAGCGGGGGGGACAGATACGCAGTATTTT
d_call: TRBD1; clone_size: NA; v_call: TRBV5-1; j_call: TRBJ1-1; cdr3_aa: CASSSSGGHTEAFF; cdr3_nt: TGCGCCAGCAGCTCTTCAGGGGGCCACACTGAAGCTTTCTTT
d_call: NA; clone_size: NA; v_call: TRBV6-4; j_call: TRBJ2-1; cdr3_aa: CASSDLFGTPTFF; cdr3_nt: TGTGCCAGCAGTGATTTGTTCGGGACACCGACGTTCTTC
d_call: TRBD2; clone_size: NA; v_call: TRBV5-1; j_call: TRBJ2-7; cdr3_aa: CASSSSLAGASYEQYF; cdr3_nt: TGCGCCAGCAGCTCATCACTAGCGGGGGCCTCCTACGAGCAGTACTTC
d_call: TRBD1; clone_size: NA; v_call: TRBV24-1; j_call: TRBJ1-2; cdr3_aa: CATSTGGDYGYTF; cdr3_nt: TGTGCCACCAGCACAGGGGGCGACTATGGCTACACCTTC
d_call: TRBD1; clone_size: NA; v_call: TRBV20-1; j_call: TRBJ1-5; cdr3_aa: CSASFQGAGAGQPQHF; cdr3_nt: TGCAGTGCTAGTTTTCAGGGGGCGGGGGCAGGACAGCCCCAGCATTTT
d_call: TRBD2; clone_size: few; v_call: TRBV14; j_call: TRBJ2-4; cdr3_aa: CASSQGLAGLAKNIQYF; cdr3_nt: TGTGCCAGCAGCCAAGGATTAGCGGGGCTAGCCAAAAACATTCAGTACTTC
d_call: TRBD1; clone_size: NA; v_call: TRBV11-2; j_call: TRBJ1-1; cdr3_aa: CASSLGSGQGTEAFF; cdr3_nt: TGTGCCAGCAGCTTAGGTTCCGGACAGGGCACTGAAGCTTTCTTT
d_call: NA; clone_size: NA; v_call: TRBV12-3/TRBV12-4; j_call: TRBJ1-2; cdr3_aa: CASTVGRSYTF; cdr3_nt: TGTGCCAGCACTGTGGGCAGGTCCTACACCTTC
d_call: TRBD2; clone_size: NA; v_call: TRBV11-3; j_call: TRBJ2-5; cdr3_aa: CASSPGSGGAAETQYF; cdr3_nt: TGTGCCAGCAGCCCAGGTAGCGGGGGGGCCGCGGAGACCCAGTACTTC
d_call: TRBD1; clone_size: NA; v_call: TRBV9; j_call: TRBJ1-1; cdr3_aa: CASSAPTGDTEAFF; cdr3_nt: TGTGCCAGCAGCGCTCCGACAGGGGACACTGAAGCTTTCTTT
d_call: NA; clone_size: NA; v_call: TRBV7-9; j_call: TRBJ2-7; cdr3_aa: CASSPGQSPYEQYF; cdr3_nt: TGTGCCAGCAGCCCCGGACAGTCCCCCTACGAGCAGTACTTC
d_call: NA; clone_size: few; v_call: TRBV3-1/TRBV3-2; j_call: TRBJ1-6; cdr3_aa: CASSQANRDRTHF; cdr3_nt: TGTGCCAGCAGCCAAGCTAACAGGGATCGGACCCACTTT
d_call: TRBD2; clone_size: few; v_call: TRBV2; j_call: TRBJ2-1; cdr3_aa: CASSSTSGRTNEQFF; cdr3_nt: TGTGCCAGCAGTTCGACTAGCGGGAGAACCAATGAGCAGTTCTTC
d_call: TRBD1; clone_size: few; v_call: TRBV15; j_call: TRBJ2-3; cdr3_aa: CATSREGGRSTDTQYF; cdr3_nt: TGTGCCACCAGCAGAGAAGGGGGCCGTAGCACAGATACGCAGTATTTT
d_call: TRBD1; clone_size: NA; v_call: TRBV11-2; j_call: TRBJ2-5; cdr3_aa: CASSLDRSEYF; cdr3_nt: TGTGCCAGCAGCCTGGACAGGTCCGAGTACTTC
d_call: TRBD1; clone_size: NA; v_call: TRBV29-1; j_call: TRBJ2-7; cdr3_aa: CSVELRQGADYEQYF; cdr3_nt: TGCAGCGTTGAACTTCGACAGGGGGCTGATTACGAGCAGTACTTC
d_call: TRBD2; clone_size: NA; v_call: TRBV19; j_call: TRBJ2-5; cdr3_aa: CASSIGGLAVETQYF; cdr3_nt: TGTGCCAGTAGTATTGGGGGACTAGCAGTTGAGACCCAGTACTTC
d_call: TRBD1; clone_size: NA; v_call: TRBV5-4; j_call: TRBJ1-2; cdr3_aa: CASSSGQDGYTF; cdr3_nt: TGTGCCAGCAGCTCCGGACAGGATGGCTACACCTTC
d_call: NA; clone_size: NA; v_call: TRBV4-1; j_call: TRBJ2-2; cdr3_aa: CASSQGALLTGELFF; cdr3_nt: TGCGCCAGCAGCCAAGGGGCTCTCCTCACCGGGGAGCTGTTTTTT
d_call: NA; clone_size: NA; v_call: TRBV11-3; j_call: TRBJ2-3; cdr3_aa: CASRGGVTDTQYF; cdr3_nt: TGTGCCAGCCGAGGGGGGGTCACAGATACGCAGTATTTT
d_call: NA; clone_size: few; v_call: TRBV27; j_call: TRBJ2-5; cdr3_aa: CASSLSRGETQYF; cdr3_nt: TGTGCCAGCAGTTTATCTCGGGGAGAGACCCAGTACTTC
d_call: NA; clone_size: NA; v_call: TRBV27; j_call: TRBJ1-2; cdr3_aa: CASSLVEGGNYGYTF; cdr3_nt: TGTGCCAGCAGTTTGGTCGAGGGAGGGAACTATGGCTACACCTTC
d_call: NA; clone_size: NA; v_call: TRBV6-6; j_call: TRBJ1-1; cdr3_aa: CASSYYGGRRSTEAFF; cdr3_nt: TGTGCCAGCAGTTACTATGGGGGCCGGCGGAGCACTGAAGCTTTCTTT
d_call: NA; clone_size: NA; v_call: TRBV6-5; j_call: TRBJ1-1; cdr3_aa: CATRQWGREDTEAFF; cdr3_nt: TGTGCCACTAGGCAGTGGGGCAGGGAGGACACTGAAGCTTTCTTT
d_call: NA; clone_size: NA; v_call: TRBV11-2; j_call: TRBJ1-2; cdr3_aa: CASGGGGYGYTF; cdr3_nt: TGTGCCAGCGGGGGGGGCGGCTATGGCTACACCTTC
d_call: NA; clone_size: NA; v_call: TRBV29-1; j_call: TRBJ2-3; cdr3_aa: CSDERQEGYTQYF; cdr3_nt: TGCAGCGATGAACGGCAGGAAGGATATACGCAGTATTTT
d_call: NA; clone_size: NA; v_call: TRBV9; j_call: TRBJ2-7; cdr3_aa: CASSPTGTLYEQYF; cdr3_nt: TGTGCCAGCAGCCCGACGGGGACACTCTACGAGCAGTACTTC
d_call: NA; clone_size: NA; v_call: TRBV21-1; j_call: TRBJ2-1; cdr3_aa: CASYRFMRREDLYNEQFF; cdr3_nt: TGTGCCAGCTATAGGTTTATGCGGCGGGAGGATCTTTACAATGAGCAGTTCTTC
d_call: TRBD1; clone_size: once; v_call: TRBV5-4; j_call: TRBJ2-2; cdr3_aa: CASSPGQAGELFF; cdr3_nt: TGTGCCAGCAGTCCAGGACAGGCCGGGGAGCTGTTTTTT
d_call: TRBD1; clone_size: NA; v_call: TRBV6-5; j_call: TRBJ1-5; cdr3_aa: CASSRRQGRGQPQHF; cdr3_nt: TGTGCCAGCAGTCGCAGACAGGGAAGGGGTCAGCCCCAGCATTTT
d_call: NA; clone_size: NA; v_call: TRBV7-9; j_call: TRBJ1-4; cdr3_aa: CASSVLTASNEKLFF; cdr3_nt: TGTGCCAGCAGCGTTTTGACAGCCTCTAATGAAAAACTGTTTTTT
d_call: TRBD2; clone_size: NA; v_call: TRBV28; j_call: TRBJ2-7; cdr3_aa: CASSPRLAPYEQYF; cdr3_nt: TGTGCCAGCAGTCCCAGACTAGCGCCATACGAGCAGTACTTC
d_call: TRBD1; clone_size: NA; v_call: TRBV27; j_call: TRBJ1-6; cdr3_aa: CASSASQGAYNSPLHF; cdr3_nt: TGTGCCAGCAGTGCCTCCCAGGGGGCCTATAATTCACCCCTCCACTTT